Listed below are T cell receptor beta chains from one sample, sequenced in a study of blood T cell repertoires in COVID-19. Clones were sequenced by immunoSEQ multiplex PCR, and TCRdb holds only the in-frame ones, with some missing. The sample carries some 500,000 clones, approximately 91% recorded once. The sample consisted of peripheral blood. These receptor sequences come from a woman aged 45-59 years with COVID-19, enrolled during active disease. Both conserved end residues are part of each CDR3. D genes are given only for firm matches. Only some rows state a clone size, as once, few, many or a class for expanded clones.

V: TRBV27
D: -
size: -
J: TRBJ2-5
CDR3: CASSLGGAVNF
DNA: TGTGCCAGCAGTTTAGGGGGGGCCGTGAACTTC

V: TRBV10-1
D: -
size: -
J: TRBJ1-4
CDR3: CASSEGGYEKLFF
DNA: TGCGCCAGCAGTGAAGGCGGATATGAAAAACTGTTTTTT

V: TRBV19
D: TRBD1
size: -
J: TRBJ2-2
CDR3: CASNQDRESGELFF
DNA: TGTGCCAGTAATCAGGACAGGGAGTCCGGGGAGCTGTTTTTT

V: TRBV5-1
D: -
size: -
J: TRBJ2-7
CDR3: CASSFVSGMSEQYF
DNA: TGCGCCAGCAGCTTTGTTTCGGGTATGAGCGAGCAGTACTTC

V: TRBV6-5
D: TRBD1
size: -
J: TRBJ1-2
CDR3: CASSRDRASYGYTF
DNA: TGTGCCAGCAGCCGGGACAGGGCTTCTTACGGCTACACCTTC

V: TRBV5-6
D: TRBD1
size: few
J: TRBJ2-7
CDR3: CASSLGTGEYKQYF
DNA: TGTGCCAGCAGCTTAGGGACAGGGGAATACAAGCAGTACTTC

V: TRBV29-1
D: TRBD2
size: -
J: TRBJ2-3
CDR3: CSVGLAGTDTQYF
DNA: TGCAGCGTTGGACTAGCGGGCACAGATACGCAGTATTTT

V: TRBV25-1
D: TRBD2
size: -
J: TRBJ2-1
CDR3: CASSPRRLAGKGDEQFF
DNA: TGTGCCAGCAGCCCACGACGGCTAGCGGGCAAGGGGGATGAGCAGTTCTTC

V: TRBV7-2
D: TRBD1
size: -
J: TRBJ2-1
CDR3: CASSLRDREYNEQFF
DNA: TGTGCCAGCAGCCTACGGGACAGGGAGTACAATGAGCAGTTCTTC

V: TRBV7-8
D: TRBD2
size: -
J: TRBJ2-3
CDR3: CASSLISLAGTVDTQYF
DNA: TGTGCCAGCAGCTTAATCTCCCTAGCGGGGACCGTAGATACGCAGTATTTT

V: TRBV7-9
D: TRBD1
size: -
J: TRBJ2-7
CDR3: CASSEGTGTETSYEQYF
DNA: TGTGCCAGCAGTGAAGGGACCGGGACAGAGACCTCCTACGAGCAGTACTTC

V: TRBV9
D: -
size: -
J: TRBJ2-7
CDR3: CASSVGDSYEQYF
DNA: TGTGCCAGCAGCGTCGGTGACTCCTACGAGCAGTACTTC

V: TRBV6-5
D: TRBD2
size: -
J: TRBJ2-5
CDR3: CASRPLAGAGETQYF
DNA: TGTGCCAGCAGGCCTCTAGCGGGGGCGGGAGAGACCCAGTACTTC

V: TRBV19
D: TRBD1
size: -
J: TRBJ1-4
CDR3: CASRGTGVEKLFF
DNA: TGTGCCAGCCGGGGGACAGGGGTTGAAAAACTGTTTTTT

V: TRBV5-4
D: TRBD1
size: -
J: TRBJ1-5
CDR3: CASSHQGAAEPQHF
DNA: TGTGCCAGCAGCCACCAGGGGGCGGCAGAGCCCCAGCATTTT

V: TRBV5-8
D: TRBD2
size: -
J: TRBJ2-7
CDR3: CASSPDGAGGERYEQYF
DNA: TGTGCCAGCAGCCCGGACGGGGCGGGGGGCGAACGGTACGAGCAGTACTTC

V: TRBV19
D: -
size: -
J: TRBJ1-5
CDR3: CASSTGVSNQPQHF
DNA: TGTGCCAGTAGTACAGGGGTTAGCAATCAGCCCCAGCATTTT